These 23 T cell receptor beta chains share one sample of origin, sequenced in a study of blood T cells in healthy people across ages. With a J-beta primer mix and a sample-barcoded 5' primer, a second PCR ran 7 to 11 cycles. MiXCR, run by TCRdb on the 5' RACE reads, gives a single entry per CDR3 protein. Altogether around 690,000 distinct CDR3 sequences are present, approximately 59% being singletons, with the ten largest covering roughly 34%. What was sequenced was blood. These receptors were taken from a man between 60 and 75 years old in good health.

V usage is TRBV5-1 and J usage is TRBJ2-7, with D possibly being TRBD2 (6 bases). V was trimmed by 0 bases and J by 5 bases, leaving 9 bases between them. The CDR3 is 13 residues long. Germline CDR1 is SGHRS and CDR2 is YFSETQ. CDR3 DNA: TGCGCCAGCAGCTTGGTTCTAGCGAACGAGCAGTACTTC. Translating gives CASSLVLANEQYF.

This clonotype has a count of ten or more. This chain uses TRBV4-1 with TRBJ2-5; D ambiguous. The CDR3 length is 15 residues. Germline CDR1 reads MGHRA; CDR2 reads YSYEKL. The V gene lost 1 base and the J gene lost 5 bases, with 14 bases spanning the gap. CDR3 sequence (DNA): TGCGCCAGCAGCCAAGGCCAGGAGACCATTGAGACCCAGTACTTC. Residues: CASSQGQETIETQYF.

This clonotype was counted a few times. The CDR3 nucleotides read TGTGCCAGCAGTTTAAACACAGGGGGATATGGCTACACCTTC. The encoded protein is CASSLNTGGYGYTF. The chain couples TRBV12-3 or TRBV12-4 to TRBJ1-2; 8 positions match TRBD1. This CDR3 has 14 amino acids. The V and J ends lost 2 bases and 5 bases, in that order; junction bases with no gene match: 4.

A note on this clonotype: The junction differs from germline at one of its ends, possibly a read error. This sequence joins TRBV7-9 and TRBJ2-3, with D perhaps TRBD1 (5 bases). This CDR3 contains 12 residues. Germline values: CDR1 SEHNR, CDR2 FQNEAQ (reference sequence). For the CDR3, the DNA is TGTGCCAGCAGCTTGCCGACAGTTACGCAGTATTTC. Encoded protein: CASSLPTVTQYF. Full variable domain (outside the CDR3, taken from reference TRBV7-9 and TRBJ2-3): DTGVSQNPRHKITKRGQNVTFRCDPISEHNRLYWYRQTLGQGPEFLTYFQNEAQLEKSRLLSDRFSAERPKGSFSTLEIQRTEQGDSAMYLCASSLPTVTQYFGPGTRLTVL.

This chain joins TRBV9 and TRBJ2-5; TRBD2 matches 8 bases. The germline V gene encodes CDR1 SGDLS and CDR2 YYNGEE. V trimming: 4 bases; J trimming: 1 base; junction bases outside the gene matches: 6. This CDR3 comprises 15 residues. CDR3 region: CASSPWRGVQETQYF. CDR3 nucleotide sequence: TGTGCCAGCAGCCCTTGGCGGGGGGTCCAAGAGACCCAGTACTTC.

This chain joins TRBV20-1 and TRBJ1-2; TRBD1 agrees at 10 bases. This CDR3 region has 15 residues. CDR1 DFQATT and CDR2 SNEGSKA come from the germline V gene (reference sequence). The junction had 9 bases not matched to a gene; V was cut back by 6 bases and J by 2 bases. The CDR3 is CSARDRGLVNYGYTF. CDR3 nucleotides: TGCAGTGCGAGGGACAGGGGTTTGGTAAACTATGGCTACACCTTC.

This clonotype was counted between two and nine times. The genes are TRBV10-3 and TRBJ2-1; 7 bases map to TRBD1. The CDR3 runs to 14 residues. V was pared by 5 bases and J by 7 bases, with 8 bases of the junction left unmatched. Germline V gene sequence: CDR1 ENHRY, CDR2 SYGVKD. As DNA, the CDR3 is TGTGCCATCAGTTATACAGGGGATTCGAATGAGCAGTTCTTC. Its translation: CAISYTGDSNEQFF.

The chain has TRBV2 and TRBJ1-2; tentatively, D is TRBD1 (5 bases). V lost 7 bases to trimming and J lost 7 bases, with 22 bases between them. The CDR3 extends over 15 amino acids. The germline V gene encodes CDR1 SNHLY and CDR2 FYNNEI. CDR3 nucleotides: TGTGCCAGCACATGGGGCCCAGGCGGTGTGGCTGGCTACACCTTC. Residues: CASTWGPGGVAGYTF.

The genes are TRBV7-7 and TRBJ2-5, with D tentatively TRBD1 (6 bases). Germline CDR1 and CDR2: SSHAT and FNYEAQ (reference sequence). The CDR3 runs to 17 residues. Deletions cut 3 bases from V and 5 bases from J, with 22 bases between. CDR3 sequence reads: CASSLYKTVGARETQYF. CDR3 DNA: TGTGCCAGCAGCTTGTATAAGACGGTGGGGGCCCGGGAGACCCAGTACTTC.

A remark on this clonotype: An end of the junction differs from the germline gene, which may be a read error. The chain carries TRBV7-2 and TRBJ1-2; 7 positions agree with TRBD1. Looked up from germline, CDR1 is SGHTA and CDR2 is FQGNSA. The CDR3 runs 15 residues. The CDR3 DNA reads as TGTGCCAGTAGCTTAAGGGCCAGGGGGAACTATGGCTACACCTTC. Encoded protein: CASSLRARGNYGYTF. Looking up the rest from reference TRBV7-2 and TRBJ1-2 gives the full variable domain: GAGVSQSPSNKVTEKGKDVELRCDPISGHTALYWYRQSLGQGLEFLIYFQGNSAPDKSGLPSDRFSAERTGGSVSTLTIQRTQQEDSAVYLCASSLRARGNYGYTFGSGTRLTVV.

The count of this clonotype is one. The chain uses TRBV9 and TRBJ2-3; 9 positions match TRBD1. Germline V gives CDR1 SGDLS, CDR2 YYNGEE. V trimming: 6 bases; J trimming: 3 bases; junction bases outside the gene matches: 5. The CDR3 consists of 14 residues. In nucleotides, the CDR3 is TGTGCCAGCAAGCCGGGACAGGGAACAGATACGCAGTATTTT. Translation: CASKPGQGTDTQYF.

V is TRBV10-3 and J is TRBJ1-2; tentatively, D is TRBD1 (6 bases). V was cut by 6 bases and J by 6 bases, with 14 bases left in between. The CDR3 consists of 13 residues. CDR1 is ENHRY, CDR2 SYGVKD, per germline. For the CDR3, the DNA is TGTGCCATCAGGGCGGCGGGGGCGCATGGCTACACCTTC. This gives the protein CAIRAAGAHGYTF.

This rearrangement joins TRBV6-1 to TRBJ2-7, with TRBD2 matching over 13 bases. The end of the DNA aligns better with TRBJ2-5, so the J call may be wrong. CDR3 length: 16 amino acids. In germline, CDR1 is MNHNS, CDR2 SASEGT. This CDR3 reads CASSRLAGGGRETQYF. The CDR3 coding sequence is TGTGCCAGCAGCCGACTAGCGGGGGGTGGGAGGGAGACCCAGTACTTC.

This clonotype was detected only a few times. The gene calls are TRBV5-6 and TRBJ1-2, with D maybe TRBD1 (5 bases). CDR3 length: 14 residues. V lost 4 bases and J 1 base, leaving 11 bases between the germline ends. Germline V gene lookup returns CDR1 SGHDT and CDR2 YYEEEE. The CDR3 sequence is CASSPGDRNYGYTF. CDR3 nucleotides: TGTGCCAGCAGCCCGGGGGACCGTAACTATGGCTACACCTTC.

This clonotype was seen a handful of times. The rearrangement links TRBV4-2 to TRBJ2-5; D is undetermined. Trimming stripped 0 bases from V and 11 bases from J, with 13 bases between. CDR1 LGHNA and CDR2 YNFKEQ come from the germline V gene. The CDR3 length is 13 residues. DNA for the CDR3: TGTGCCAGCAGCCAAGAAAGGGTAGGTGAGCAGTACTTC. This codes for CASSQERVGEQYF.

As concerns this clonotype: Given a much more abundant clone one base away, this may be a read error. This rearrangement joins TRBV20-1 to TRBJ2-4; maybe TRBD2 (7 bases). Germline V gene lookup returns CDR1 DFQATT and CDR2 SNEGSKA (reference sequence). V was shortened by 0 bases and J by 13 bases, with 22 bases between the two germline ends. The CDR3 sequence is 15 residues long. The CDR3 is CSARDRWRGPYGQYF. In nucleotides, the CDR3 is TGCAGTGCTAGAGATCGCTGGCGGGGGCCCTACGGGCAGTACTTC.

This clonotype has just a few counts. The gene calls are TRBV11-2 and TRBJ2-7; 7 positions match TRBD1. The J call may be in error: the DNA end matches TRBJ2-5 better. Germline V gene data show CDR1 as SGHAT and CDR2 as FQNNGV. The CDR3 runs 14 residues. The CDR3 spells CASSSRQGGETQYF. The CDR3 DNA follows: TGTGCCAGCAGCTCGCGACAGGGCGGTGAGACCCAGTACTTC.

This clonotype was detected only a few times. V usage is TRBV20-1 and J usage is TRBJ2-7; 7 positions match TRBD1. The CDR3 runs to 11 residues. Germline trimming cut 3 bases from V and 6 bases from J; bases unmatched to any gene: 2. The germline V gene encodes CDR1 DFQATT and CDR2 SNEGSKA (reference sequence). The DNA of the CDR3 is TGCAGTGCTAGTGGGGACAGCGAGCAGTACTTC. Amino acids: CSASGDSEQYF.

In DNA, the CDR3 is TGCAGTGCCCAAAGGGCCACTGAAGCTTTCTTT. It is translated as CSAQRATEAFF. The V and J genes are TRBV20-1 and TRBJ1-1; no clear D. Germline-derived CDR1 and CDR2 are DFQATT and SNEGSKA (reference sequence). The CDR3 loop spans 11 amino acids. The V end was cut by 6 bases, the J end by 4 bases, with 9 bases between.

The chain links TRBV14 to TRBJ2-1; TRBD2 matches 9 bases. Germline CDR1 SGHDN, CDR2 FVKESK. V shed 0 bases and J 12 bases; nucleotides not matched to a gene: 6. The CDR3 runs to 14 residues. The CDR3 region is CASSQDRSGGRQFF. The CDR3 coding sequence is TGTGCCAGCAGCCAAGATAGAAGCGGGGGGAGGCAGTTCTTC.

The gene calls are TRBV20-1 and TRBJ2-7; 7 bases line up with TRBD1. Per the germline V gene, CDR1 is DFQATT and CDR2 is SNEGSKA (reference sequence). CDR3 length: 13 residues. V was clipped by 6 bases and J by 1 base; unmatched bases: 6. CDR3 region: CSAKTGQSYEQYF. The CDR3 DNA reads TGCAGTGCCAAGACAGGGCAGTCCTACGAGCAGTACTTC.

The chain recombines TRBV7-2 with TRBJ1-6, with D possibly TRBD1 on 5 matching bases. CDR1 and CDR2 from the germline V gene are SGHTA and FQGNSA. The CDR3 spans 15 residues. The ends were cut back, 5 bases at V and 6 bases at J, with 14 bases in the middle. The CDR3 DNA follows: TGTGCCAGCAGCGGACCCGGGGCGACTAATTCACCCCTCCACTTT. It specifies CASSGPGATNSPLHF.

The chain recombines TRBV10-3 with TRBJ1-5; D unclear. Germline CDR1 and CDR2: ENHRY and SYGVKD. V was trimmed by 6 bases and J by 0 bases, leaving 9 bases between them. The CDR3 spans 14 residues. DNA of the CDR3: TGTGCCATCAGCGCTGACACTAGCAATCAGCCCCAGCATTTT. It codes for CAISADTSNQPQHF.